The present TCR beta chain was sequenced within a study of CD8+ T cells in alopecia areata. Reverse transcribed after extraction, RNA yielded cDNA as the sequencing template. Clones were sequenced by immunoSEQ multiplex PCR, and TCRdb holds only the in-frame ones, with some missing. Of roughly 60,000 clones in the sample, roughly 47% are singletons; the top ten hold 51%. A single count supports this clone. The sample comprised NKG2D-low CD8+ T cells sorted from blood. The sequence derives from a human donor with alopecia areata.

The CDR3 spells CASSVDPRSSYEQYF. CDR3 coding DNA: TGTGCCAGCAGCGTAGACCCCAGGAGCTCCTACGAGCAGTACTTC. This chain connects TRBV9 to TRBJ2-7, with D unclear. Germline assignment: CDR1 SGDLS and CDR2 YYNGEE. CDR3 length: 15 amino acids. Trimming cost V 0 bases and J 0 bases, with 10 bases left between them.